The clone carrying this T cell receptor (beta chain) appeared once. This CDR3 is built from 15 residues. Germline V gene lookup returns CDR1 SGDLS and CDR2 YYNGEE. V was shortened by 0 bases and J by 0 bases, with 9 bases between the two germline ends. This specimen comes from a study of cytomegalovirus exposure and HLA in healthy donors. The overall study: As released early, the data held about 85 million unique TCRs from HLA-typed donors.

PCR was performed using 60 Vbeta and 13 Jbeta primers. Profiled with immunoSEQ multiplex PCR; TCRdb holds only in-frame clones, not every one. The table has over 150,000 clones, approximately 71% seen once; the top ten hold roughly 5%. This clonotype was obtained from a male donor in good health and CMV-seronegative. The material sequenced was PBMCs. This chain links TRBV9 with TRBJ1-2; a weak D match, TRBD1 (5 bases). CDR3 protein: CASSVGPGANYGYTF. The CDR3 nucleotides are TGTGCCAGCAGCGTAGGGCCGGGGGCTAACTATGGCTACACCTTC.